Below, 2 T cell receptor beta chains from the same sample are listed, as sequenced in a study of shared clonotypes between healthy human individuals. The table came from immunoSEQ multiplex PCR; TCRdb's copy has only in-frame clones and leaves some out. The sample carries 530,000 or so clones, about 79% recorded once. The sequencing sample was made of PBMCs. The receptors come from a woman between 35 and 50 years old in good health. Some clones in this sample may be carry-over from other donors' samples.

This CDR3 is CSVVWGRDGYTF. Here the CDR3 DNA reads TGCAGCGTTGTGTGGGGCAGGGATGGCTACACCTTC. The J gene is TRBJ1-2, the V gene TRBV29-1; D possibly corresponds to TRBD1 (5 bases). V was shortened by 4 bases and J by 6 bases, with 12 bases between the two germline ends. The germline V gene encodes CDR1 SQVTM and CDR2 ANQGSEA. The CDR3 contains 12 residues.

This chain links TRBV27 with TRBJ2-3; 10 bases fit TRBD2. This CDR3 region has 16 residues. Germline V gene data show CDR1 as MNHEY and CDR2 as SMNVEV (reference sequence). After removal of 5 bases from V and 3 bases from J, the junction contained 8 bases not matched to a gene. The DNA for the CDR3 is TGTGCCAGCAGTCCCACGGCTAGCGGGAGAACAGATACGCAGTATTTT. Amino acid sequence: CASSPTASGRTDTQYF.